The rows below give T cell receptor beta chains drawn from one sample of a study of T cells in Graves' hyperthyroidism and ophthalmopathy. TCRdb re-analysed the multiplex PCR reads in MiXCR, keeping a single row per CDR3 protein. Counted here are 470,000 or so distinct CDR3 sequences, 20% occurring once; the ten biggest clones make up approximately 26%. Sequencing was done on a sample of blood. The receptors were sampled from a man aged 18 to 29 with Graves' hyperthyroidism. The CDR3 runs from the conserved cysteine through the conserved F or W. A D gene is named only where the DNA matches it firmly. Rows give clone size only sometimes, using once, few, many, or a class for an expanded clone.

v_call	j_call	d_call	clone_size	cdr3_nt	cdr3_aa
TRBV15	TRBJ2-5	-	many	TGTGCCACCTGCGATATTCCGGGGACTTACCAAGAGACCCAGTACTTC	CATCDIPGTYQETQYF
TRBV6-2/TRBV6-3	TRBJ2-3	-	many	TGTGCCAGCAGTTCGGACAGTCCCACAGATACGCAGTATTTT	CASSSDSPTDTQYF
TRBV19	TRBJ1-2	TRBD1	many	TGTGCCAGTAGTCCCCGGACAGGAAACGTCTATGGCTACACCTTC	CASSPRTGNVYGYTF
TRBV5-4	TRBJ2-2	TRBD2	few	TGTGCCAGCAGCTACTGGCGGGGGGCCGCGAACACCGGGGAGCTGTTTTTT	CASSYWRGAANTGELFF
TRBV18	TRBJ2-6	-	-	TGTGCCAGCTCGCCCGAGACTGTCTTTGCGGCCAACGTCCTGACTTTC	CASSPETVFAANVLTF
TRBV29-1	TRBJ2-7	-	many	TGCAGCGTTGGTCAGAGCGCCTACGAGCAGTACTTC	CSVGQSAYEQYF
TRBV5-1	TRBJ1-1	-	-	TGCGCCAGCAGCTTCGTCGTAGACACTGATGCTTTCTTT	CASSFVVDTDAFF
TRBV15	TRBJ1-1	-	many	TGTGCCACCAGCAGAGATACGGGTGCTGAAGCTTTCTTT	CATSRDTGAEAFF
TRBV3-1	TRBJ2-7	-	many	TGTGCCAGCAGCCAAGGGGGCAGGAGCTCCTACGAGCAGTACTTC	CASSQGGRSSYEQYF
TRBV6-1	TRBJ1-2	TRBD1	-	TGTGCCAGCAGTCGTTACAATACCGGGACAGGCTATGGCTACACCTTC	CASSRYNTGTGYGYTF
TRBV4-1	TRBJ1-1	TRBD1	few	TGCGCCAGCAGCCGTGGACAGGGGGGGACTGAAGCTTTCTTT	CASSRGQGGTEAFF
TRBV12-3/TRBV12-4	TRBJ1-2	-	many	TGTGCCAGCAGTTTCTTTAGGGGAACTGGGGGCTACACCTTC	CASSFFRGTGGYTF
TRBV11-3	TRBJ2-2	-	many	TGTGCCAGCAGCTTACTGACGAACGGGGAGCTGTTTTTT	CASSLLTNGELFF
TRBV2	TRBJ2-7	-	many	TGTGCCAGCAGCGACAGGCTTCTCGGAGGGGAGCAGTACTTC	CASSDRLLGGEQYF
TRBV4-1	TRBJ2-7	-	few	TGCGCCAGCAGCCAAGAGTCAGGATACGAGCAGTACTTC	CASSQESGYEQYF
TRBV29-1	TRBJ2-2	-	many	TGCAGCGTTGAGGGGACCGGGGAGCTGTTTTTT	CSVEGTGELFF
TRBV20-1	TRBJ2-7	-	-	TGCAGTGCACCTGCCAGGCAGGGGAAGGGCGAGCAGTACTTC	CSAPARQGKGEQYF
TRBV13	TRBJ1-1	-	few	TGTGCCAGCCGAGGGTCGGGGGACAACACTGAAGCTTTCTTT	CASRGSGDNTEAFF
TRBV6-2/TRBV6-3	TRBJ2-7	-	once	TGTGCCAGCAGAGAAATCGATCGATACGAGCAGTACTTC	CASREIDRYEQYF
TRBV6-1	TRBJ1-2	TRBD1	few	TGTGCCAGCAGCCCACAGGGGGCATTGGGGTATGGCTACACCTTC	CASSPQGALGYGYTF
TRBV28	TRBJ2-5	TRBD2	-	TGTGCCAGCAGCCAGGCTAGCGGGGGGGCCGAGACCCAGTACTTC	CASSQASGGAETQYF
TRBV20-1	TRBJ2-7	-	-	TGCAGTGCAAGCGGACCAGCCTCCCTGGGCGAGCAGTACTTC	CSASGPASLGEQYF
TRBV11-2	TRBJ2-5	TRBD1	-	TGTGCCAGCAGCTTAGGGACAGGGGGGTACCAAGAGACCCAGTACTTC	CASSLGTGGYQETQYF
TRBV2	TRBJ1-5	TRBD1	many	TGTGCCAGCAAGGGACAGGGGGCAAGAAATCAGCCCCAGCATTTT	CASKGQGARNQPQHF
TRBV11-2	TRBJ1-3	-	many	TGTGCCAGCAGCTTAACGGACAGCTCTGGAAACACCATATATTTT	CASSLTDSSGNTIYF
TRBV13	TRBJ1-1	TRBD1	many	TGTGCCAGCAGCTCGAGGGGACAGACGAACACTGAAGCTTTCTTT	CASSSRGQTNTEAFF
TRBV14	TRBJ1-2	-	-	TGTGCCAGCAGCCAAGTCCCCTGGCTGAATCGCTATGGCTACACCTTC	CASSQVPWLNRYGYTF
TRBV27	TRBJ2-7	-	many	TGTGCCAGCAGTTTCGGGCTTCCCTACGAGCAGTACTTC	CASSFGLPYEQYF
TRBV4-1	TRBJ2-7	-	many	TGCGCCAGCAGCCAAAGGGGCGATAGCTCCTACGAGCAGTACTTC	CASSQRGDSSYEQYF
TRBV10-1	TRBJ2-3	-	-	TGCGCCAGCAGTGAGTGGAGGGTCACAGATACGCAGTATTTT	CASSEWRVTDTQYF
TRBV11-2	TRBJ2-7	-	many	TGTGCCAGCAGCCCTCTTTCTGGCTACGAGCAGTACTTC	CASSPLSGYEQYF
TRBV12-3/TRBV12-4	TRBJ1-1	-	many	TGTGCCAGCAGTTTGGTTGGTGAAGCTTTCTTT	CASSLVGEAFF
TRBV6-1	TRBJ2-7	-	many	TGTGCCAGCAGGAGGGAATACCGTCCTCCCCCTTTCTACGAGCAGTACTTC	CASRREYRPPPFYEQYF
TRBV12-3/TRBV12-4	TRBJ2-3	-	-	TGTGCCAGCAGAGGACCGACATACACGCAGTATTTT	CASRGPTYTQYF
TRBV9	TRBJ1-1	-	few	TGTGCCAGCAGCCCGCTATCGCCCTCTCTGGAGGGAGAAGCTTTCTTT	CASSPLSPSLEGEAFF
TRBV20-1	TRBJ2-7	TRBD1	many	TGCAGTGCTAGCGGGACAGGTGACCTCTACGAGCAGTACTTC	CSASGTGDLYEQYF
TRBV20-1	TRBJ1-5	-	many	TGCAGTGCTACGACCGCAGGGTCCAATCAGCCCCAGCATTTT	CSATTAGSNQPQHF
TRBV2	TRBJ2-5	TRBD1	many	TGTGCCGGACAGGGCATCGAGACCCAGTACTTC	CAGQGIETQYF
TRBV2	TRBJ1-6	TRBD1	many	TGTGCCAGCAGAGCGACAGGGGTTGCCTATAATTCACCCCTCCACTTT	CASRATGVAYNSPLHF
TRBV6-2/TRBV6-3	TRBJ1-1	TRBD1	few	TGTGCCAGCAACACAGACAGGGGGCTTCGGGACACTGAAGCTTTCTTT	CASNTDRGLRDTEAFF
TRBV12-3/TRBV12-4	TRBJ1-2	-	many	TGTGCCAGCAGTCTCGCAGGGGTTGGCTACACCTTC	CASSLAGVGYTF
TRBV3-1	TRBJ2-6	-	many	TGTGCCAGCAGCCAAGCTACTGGGGCCAACGTCCTGACTTTC	CASSQATGANVLTF
TRBV4-1	TRBJ1-1	-	-	TGCGCCAGCAGCCAAGAACGGTTTCTAAGGGCTTTCTTT	CASSQERFLRAFF
TRBV12-3/TRBV12-4	TRBJ1-2	TRBD1	many	TGTGCCAGCAGTTCTCTCGAGGACAGGAACTATGGCTACACCTTC	CASSSLEDRNYGYTF
TRBV2	TRBJ1-5	-	many	TGTGCCAGCAGTCCGGAGTTCAATCAGCCCCAGCATTTT	CASSPEFNQPQHF
TRBV6-2/TRBV6-3	TRBJ2-4	TRBD1	few	TGTGCCAGCAGTAACCCTAGGGGGCCCAAAAACATTAAGTACTTC	CASSNPRGPKNIKYF
TRBV28	TRBJ1-1	-	many	TGTGCCAGCAGTTTGGCTGGGAGGGTTGGGGGCTTGACAGCTTTCTTT	CASSLAGRVGGLTAFF
TRBV12-3/TRBV12-4	TRBJ1-2	-	-	TGTGCCAGCAGTTTAATTGGCCAACGAGGGGGCTACACCTTC	CASSLIGQRGGYTF
TRBV12-3/TRBV12-4	TRBJ1-1	-	once	TGTGCCAGCAGTTTATCTGGGCCACAAAGGCAAGCTTTCTTT	CASSLSGPQRQAFF
TRBV9	TRBJ2-7	-	many	TGTGCCAGCAGCTATGGGACTGCCCCCTACGAGCAGTACTTC	CASSYGTAPYEQYF
TRBV7-8	TRBJ1-1	-	many	TGTGCCAGCAGCTACGGACCGGAGGACACTGAAGCTTTCTTT	CASSYGPEDTEAFF